This passage covers 8 T cell receptor beta chains from one sample sequenced in a study of T-cell reconstitution after alpha-beta-depleted transplantation in children. Using unique molecular identifiers, the investigators prepared the TCRbeta library. TCRdb re-called the PCR reads with MiXCR, one entry per CDR3 protein. The sample gives 230,000 or so distinct CDR3 sequences, about 8.8% of which show up once; 5% to 6% is in the top ten. The sequenced sample was PBMCs from the stem cell graft donor, obtained from the stem cell graft. The receptor source for this set is a human donor who donated a stem cell graft to a child with SCID.

The V gene is TRBV20-1, the J gene TRBJ2-1; TRBD2 aligns across 12 bases. The CDR3 length is 18 residues. Germline values: CDR1 DFQATT, CDR2 SNEGSKA (reference sequence). V was pared by 7 bases and J by 4 bases, with 17 bases of the junction left unmatched. CDR3 bases: TGCAGTGGCAGTTCTCTGGGCCTAGCGGGGGGGTTTTACAATGAGCAGTTCTTC. Translating gives CSGSSLGLAGGFYNEQFF.

This clonotype was counted at least ten times. V usage is TRBV5-1 and J usage is TRBJ1-1; 9 nucleotides agree with TRBD1. This CDR3 has 14 amino acids. The germline V gene encodes CDR1 SGHRS and CDR2 YFSETQ. Trimming at V came to 3 bases and at J to 5 bases, leaving 5 bases not matched to a gene. The CDR3 sequence: CASSSDRGLTEAFF. In DNA form, the CDR3 reads TGCGCCAGCAGCTCGGACAGGGGTTTAACTGAAGCTTTCTTT.

This clonotype was observed at least ten times. The chain uses TRBV5-6 and TRBJ2-1; 8 bases agree with TRBD1. CDR1 and CDR2 (germline): SGHDT, YYEEEE. CDR3 length: 20 amino acids. With 4 bases clipped from V and 1 base from J, the junction kept 19 bases outside the gene matches. CDR3 sequence reads: CASSRRGNGQGAKSYNEQFF. In DNA, the CDR3 is TGTGCCAGCAGCCGGCGCGGAAACGGACAGGGAGCAAAATCCTACAATGAGCAGTTCTTC.

Remarks on this clonotype: A much larger clone sits a single nucleotide away, making a read error possible. J is TRBJ1-5 and V is TRBV3-1; D is ambiguous. V lost 2 bases and J 1 base, leaving 9 bases between the germline ends. The CDR3 spans 15 residues. Germline CDR1 and CDR2: LGHDT and YNNKEL (reference sequence). CDR3 residues: CASSQPLNSNQPQHF. The DNA of the CDR3 is TGTGCCAGCAGCCAACCCCTAAACAGCAATCAGCCCCAGCATTTT.

This clonotype is deemed large (0.1 to 1%). The V gene is TRBV12-3 or TRBV12-4, the J gene TRBJ1-1, with 12 bases fitting TRBD1. The CDR3 extends over 20 amino acids. J was trimmed by 0 bases and V by 10 bases; bases with no gene match: 21. The CDR3 loop reads CATNRPGQGASFQVNTEAFF. The DNA of the CDR3 is TGTGCCACCAACAGACCGGGACAGGGGGCTTCATTTCAGGTGAACACTGAAGCTTTCTTT.

This clonotype was counted between two and nine times. The CDR3 nucleotides are TGTGCTAGTGGTTGGTCTACAGGGCGCCAAGAGACCCAGTACTTC. It translates to CASGWSTGRQETQYF. The chain links TRBV12-5 to TRBJ2-5, with D possibly matching TRBD1 (6 bases). Germline assignment: CDR1 LGHNT and CDR2 FRNRAP. This CDR3 is built from 15 residues. Trimming pared 4 bases from V and 1 base from J, leaving 13 bases between. Full variable domain (rest looked up from reference TRBV12-5 and TRBJ2-5): DARVTQTPRHKVTEMGQEVTMRCQPILGHNTVFWYRQTMMQGLELLAYFRNRAPLDDSGMPKDRFSAEMPDATLATLKIQPSEPRDSAVYFCASGWSTGRQETQYFGPGTRLLVL.

On this clonotype: This may come from a read error, since a much larger clone is one base off. V is TRBV3-1 and J is TRBJ2-7; D possibly matches TRBD1 or TRBD2 (5 bases each). Between the trimmed V and J ends, which lost 7 bases and 5 bases, there was a span of 15 bases. Germline V CDR1 and CDR2: LGHDT, YNNKEL (reference sequence). CDR3 length equals 13 residues. The CDR3 bases are TGTGCCAGCATGAGGGGCGCGTTGCACGAGCAGTACTTC. It translates to CASMRGALHEQYF.

V usage is TRBV7-3 and J usage is TRBJ2-3; 8 bases are shared with TRBD2. Losses at the gene ends were 2 bases for V and 7 bases for J; bases not matched to a gene: 8. The CDR3 is 15 residues long. Germline lookup yields CDR1 SGHTA and CDR2 FQGTGA. Here the CDR3 reads CASSLSRGGQNTQYF. The CDR3 DNA is TGTGCCAGCAGCTTATCTCGGGGGGGCCAAAATACGCAGTATTTT.